This passage covers 28 T cell receptor beta chains from one sample sequenced in a study of T cells in women clearing cervical HPV infection. Using immunoSEQ multiplex PCR, the repertoire was profiled, and TCRdb retains in-frame clones only, with some absent. The clone table shows 35,000 to 50,000 clones, with the ten largest holding about 8%. The sample consisted of blood buffy coat. The receptor set was obtained from a woman aged 18 to 69 with a cervical HPV16 infection that either progressed to CIN3+ or cleared (not recorded which).

A note on this clone: Coverage ceases 3 residues before the CDR3 finishes, and the germline J gene fills in the end. The rearrangement links TRBV7-2 to TRBJ2-3; 7 bases agree with TRBD1. This CDR3 has 15 residues. The junction had 5 bases not matched to a gene; V was cut back by 5 bases and J by 0 bases. From germline, CDR1 is SGHTA and CDR2 FQGNSA. This CDR3 is CASSPRDRSTDTQYF. The sequenced part of the CDR3 DNA is TGTGCCAGCAGCCCACGGGACAGAAGCACAGATACG.

In regard to this clone: The read ends 3 residues shy of where the CDR3 ends; the end is completed using the germline J gene. The genes are TRBV29-1 and TRBJ2-3; D ambiguous. V was shortened by 2 bases and J by 6 bases, with 21 bases between the two germline ends. The V gene's germline CDR1 is SQVTM and CDR2 ANQGSEA. This CDR3 comprises 16 residues. Incomplete CDR3 DNA: TGCAGCGTTGAATCGCACAGATTATTGGCACAGGATACG. Residues: CSVESHRLLAQDT. The CDR3 as a whole reads CSVESHRLLAQDTQYF.

A remark on this clone: The missing CDR3 end, 3 residues past where the read stops, is filled in from the germline J gene. The identical CDR3 is also encoded by other nucleotide sequences in the sample. V is TRBV20-1 and J is TRBJ2-7; 10 bases agree with TRBD1. Germline trimming cut 2 bases from V and 3 bases from J; bases unmatched to any gene: 10. This CDR3 region has 16 residues. CDR1 DFQATT and CDR2 SNEGSKA come from the germline V gene (reference sequence). CDR3 DNA, as far as it was read: TGCAGTGCTAGATCTCCGGGACAGGGGTTATTCTACGAG. It specifies CSARSPGQGLFYE. The complete CDR3 sequence is CSARSPGQGLFYEQYF.

Turning to this clone: The CDR3 end is not reached by the read, which stops 3 residues before it; the germline J gene fills it in. The chain is built from TRBV2 and TRBJ1-3, with D hard to call. V shed 2 bases and J shed 0 bases, with 14 bases lying between them. CDR3 size: 17 residues. Per the germline V gene, CDR1 is SNHLY and CDR2 is FYNNEI. CDR3 in amino acids: CASSELVIWLSGNTIYF. The part of the CDR3 DNA that was read is TGTGCCAGCAGTGAATTGGTGATCTGGCTCTCTGGAAACACC.

In regard to this clone: The CDR3 is cut off 3 residues early in the read; its end comes from the germline J gene. The chain couples TRBV18 to TRBJ1-2; TRBD1 agrees at 7 bases. The CDR3 extends over 16 amino acids. From germline, CDR1 is KGHSH and CDR2 LQKENI. CDR3 sequence reads: CASSEETGLTFGGYTF. CDR3 DNA (partial): TGTGCCAGCTCAGAAGAGACAGGGCTGACGTTTGGAGGC.

Comments on this clone: The read ends 3 residues before the CDR3 terminus; that terminus is restored from the germline J gene. V gene TRBV6-1 combines with J gene TRBJ1-1, with 7 nucleotides matching TRBD1. V lost 4 bases and J lost 4; bases outside the gene matches: 9. CDR1 and CDR2 (germline): MNHNS, SASEGT. The CDR3 totals 15 residues. CDR3 protein: CASSVALSGGTEAFF. Partial CDR3 DNA: TGTGCCAGCAGTGTCGCGTTGTCAGGGGGCACTGAA.

About this clone: The read ends 3 residues before the CDR3 terminus; that terminus is restored from the germline J gene. The chain joins TRBV6-2 or TRBV6-3 to TRBJ2-5; D is unresolved. The CDR3 covers 12 residues. Germline V gene sequence: CDR1 MNHEY, CDR2 SVGEGT. V dropped 7 bases and J dropped 4 bases, with 10 bases sitting between them. The DNA read from the CDR3 is TGTGCCAGCAATCGTATCGGAGAGACC. Encoded protein: CASNRIGET. The CDR3 reads in full as CASNRIGETQYF.

Remarks on this clone: The observed sequence ends 3 residues before the CDR3 terminus, with the missing tail filled in from the germline J gene. The rearrangement uses TRBV5-1 and TRBJ2-1; tentative D call: TRBD1 (5 bases). CDR1 and CDR2 (germline): SGHRS, YFSETQ. The CDR3 contains 16 residues. Trimming took off 5 bases at V and 7 bases at J, with 22 bases between the two ends. Incomplete CDR3 DNA: TGCGCCAGCAGGCAAGCTCAGGGCGACGAGAGGAATGAG. Translating it yields CASRQAQGDERNE. The full CDR3 sequence reads CASRQAQGDERNEQFF.

As to this clone: Coverage ceases 3 residues before the CDR3 finishes, and the germline J gene fills in the end. The V call is TRBV5-1, the J call TRBJ2-2; 7 nucleotides match TRBD1. The CDR3 is 15 residues long. Germline-derived CDR1 and CDR2 are SGHRS and YFSETQ. The V segment lost 4 bases and the J segment 6 bases; nucleotides outside the gene matches: 9. The CDR3 bases that were read are TGCGCCAGCAGCCCTGACACAGGGGTACCCGGGGAG. Its protein is CASSPDTGVPGE. The whole CDR3 protein is CASSPDTGVPGELFF.

Note on this clone: The missing CDR3 end, 3 residues past where the read stops, is filled in from the germline J gene. The chain is built from TRBV5-6 and TRBJ1-5, with TRBD1 matching over 9 bases. The CDR3 is 14 residues long. Trimming removed 3 bases from V and 4 bases from J; junction bases left unmatched: 2. Germline CDR1 SGHDT, CDR2 YYEEEE. CDR3 region: CASSSGQGNQPQHF. The sequenced part of the CDR3 DNA is TGTGCCAGCAGCTCGGGACAGGGAAATCAGCCC.

CDR3 protein: CASSLPTEAFF. CDR3 DNA (partial): TGTGCCAGCAGTTTACCAACTGAA. V and J are TRBV28 and TRBJ1-1; no clear D. The DNA ends 3 residues before the CDR3 does, and the rest of the CDR3 is filled in from the germline J gene. Germline CDR1 is MDHEN and CDR2 is SYDVKM. This CDR3 is built from 11 residues. Trimming shortened V by 2 bases and J by 5 bases, and 3 bases separated the two germline ends.

On this clone itself: The CDR3 end is not reached by the read, which stops 3 residues before it; the germline J gene fills it in. V gene TRBV5-1 combines with J gene TRBJ1-2; 8 nucleotides line up with TRBD1. CDR1 SGHRS and CDR2 YFSETQ come from the germline V gene. This CDR3 is 13 amino acids long. The sequenced CDR3 bases are TGCGCCAGCAGCTTCGCGACAGGGGTAGGC. Amino acid sequence: CASSFATGVG. In full, the CDR3 reads CASSFATGVGYTF.

The CDR3 bases that were read are TGCGCCAGCAGCCAGCAGGACAGTGAGTCCTACGAG. Its translation is CASSQQDSESYE. The CDR3 as a whole reads CASSQQDSESYEQYF. This rearrangement joins TRBV4-1 to TRBJ2-7; weak D call: TRBD1 (6 bases). The missing CDR3 end, 3 residues past where the read stops, is filled in from the germline J gene. The V and J ends lost 3 bases and 1 base respectively, with 13 bases between them. Germline V lookup: CDR1 MGHRA, CDR2 YSYEKL. The CDR3 consists of 15 residues.

On this clone itself: The read terminates 3 residues before the CDR3 end, so the remaining end is supplied by the germline J gene. The chain recombines TRBV19 with TRBJ2-7, with D unresolved. The CDR3 totals 12 residues. Germline-derived CDR1 and CDR2 are LNHDA and SQIVND (reference sequence). V gave up 1 base and J gave up 3 bases, with 4 bases separating them. The covered CDR3 bases are TGTGCCAGTAGTATAGGACACTACGAG. Residues: CASSIGHYE. The CDR3 in full is CASSIGHYEQYF.

On this clone: The read ends 3 residues before the CDR3 terminus; that terminus is restored from the germline J gene. The chain links TRBV6-2 or TRBV6-3 to TRBJ1-1, with D unclear. Germline V gene data show CDR1 as MNHEY and CDR2 as SVGEGT. V was clipped by 5 bases and J by 0 bases, with 10 bases between them. The CDR3 covers 14 residues. The CDR3 bases that were read are TGTGCCAGCAGTCAAACGAGGCTGAACACTGAA. Translating it yields CASSQTRLNTE. The entire CDR3 protein is CASSQTRLNTEAFF.

Worth noting for this clone: The CDR3 end lies 3 residues beyond the end of the read and is filled in from the germline J gene. The V and J genes are TRBV14 and TRBJ2-3; D unclear. Germline CDR1 reads SGHDN; CDR2 reads FVKESK. CDR3 length: 15 amino acids. V was shortened by 0 bases and J by 2 bases, with 9 bases between the two germline ends. The DNA read from the CDR3 is TGTGCCAGCAGCCAAGATCACACTAACACAGATACG. Amino acids: CASSQDHTNTDT. The whole CDR3 is CASSQDHTNTDTQYF.

Note on this clone: With the read ending 3 residues before the CDR3 end, the germline J gene is used to fill in that end. The chain employs TRBV20-1 and TRBJ1-4; the D gene is possibly TRBD1 (6 bases). From germline, CDR1 is DFQATT and CDR2 SNEGSKA (reference sequence). The CDR3 sequence is 11 residues long. V lost 5 bases and J lost 8, with 9 bases in between. Incomplete CDR3 DNA: TGCAGTGCTCCTGACAGGGAAAAA. Translation gives CSAPDREK. The entire CDR3 protein reads CSAPDREKLFF.

In regard to this clone: The read gets to within 3 residues of the CDR3 end, and the germline J gene fills in the rest. The genes are TRBV20-1 and TRBJ1-1; no definite D call. Trimming left V 1 base short and J 1 base short, with 7 bases between. The CDR3 spans 13 residues. Per the germline V gene, CDR1 is DFQATT and CDR2 is SNEGSKA (reference sequence). CDR3 in amino acids: CSARGDSNTEAFF. The CDR3 DNA, read in part, is TGCAGTGCTAGAGGAGACTCGAACACTGAA.

About this clone itself: Read sequence stops 3 residues before the CDR3 end, and the germline J gene provides the missing end. The chain couples TRBV28 to TRBJ2-5, with D tentatively TRBD2 (5 bases). The germline V and J ends were trimmed by 3 bases and 2 bases, with 13 bases remaining between them. This CDR3 is built from 15 residues. CDR1 and CDR2 (germline): MDHEN, SYDVKM. This CDR3 reads CASSFPPTSQETQYF. The sequenced part of the CDR3 DNA is TGTGCCAGCAGTTTCCCGCCCACTAGTCAAGAGACC.

On this clone: The sequence runs out 3 residues before the end of the CDR3; the remainder is reconstructed from the germline J gene. The rearrangement links TRBV7-9 to TRBJ1-2, with D unresolved. Per germline, CDR1 SEHNR and CDR2 FQNEAQ (reference sequence). This CDR3 is built from 12 residues. CDR3 DNA, as far as it was read: TGTGCCAGCAGCTTATCGGTCGAGGGC. It codes for CASSLSVEG. From start to end, the CDR3 is CASSLSVEGYTF.

Of note for this clone: The read terminates 3 residues ahead of where the CDR3 ends, so the germline J gene completes it. This chain uses TRBV6-2 or TRBV6-3 with TRBJ2-7; 8 bases match TRBD1. The CDR3 is 13 residues long. The germline V gene has CDR1 MNHEY and CDR2 SVGEGT. The V and J ends lost 8 bases and 5 bases, in that order; junction bases with no gene match: 8. The CDR3 loop reads CASHGTGSHEQYF. CDR3 DNA, as far as it was read: TGTGCCAGCCACGGGACAGGTTCCCACGAG.

As for this clone: Sequencing ends 3 residues short of the CDR3 end; the germline J gene provides the rest. V gene TRBV5-1 combines with J gene TRBJ1-1; tentatively, D is TRBD1 (5 bases). From germline, CDR1 is SGHRS and CDR2 YFSETQ. Trimming removed 0 bases at V and 4 bases at J, with 16 bases between. The CDR3 has 16 amino acids. The sequenced CDR3 bases are TGCGCCAGCAGCTTGGAACCAGGGAGCGTAGGCACTGAA. Translated, it gives CASSLEPGSVGTE. The CDR3 in its entirety is CASSLEPGSVGTEAFF.

In the case of this clone: From the germline J gene comes the end of the CDR3, since the read stops 3 residues before it. The rearrangement joins TRBV7-2 to TRBJ2-1; 9 bases are shared with TRBD2. CDR3 length equals 15 residues. Germline values: CDR1 SGHTA, CDR2 FQGNSA. With V trimmed by 10 bases and J by 9 bases, 16 bases remained unmatched. The covered CDR3 bases are TGTGCCATCGACATAGCGGGAGTTAGTGGTACTGAG. It codes for CAIDIAGVSGTE. The whole CDR3 protein reads CAIDIAGVSGTEQFF.

Details on this clone: The read stops 3 residues short of the end of the CDR3; the missing end is completed from the germline J gene. The rearrangement joins TRBV5-5 to TRBJ1-6; no definite D call. Trimming cost V 10 bases and J 8 bases, with 16 bases left between them. The germline V gene encodes CDR1 SGHKS and CDR2 YYEKEE (reference sequence). The CDR3 is 13 amino acids. CDR3 in amino acids: CAAGSQADSPLHF. CDR3 DNA (partial): TGTGCCGCGGGCAGTCAGGCAGATTCACCC.

Concerning this clone itself: The read is 3 residues too short to cover the CDR3 end, so that end is filled in from the germline J gene. The V gene is TRBV19, the J gene TRBJ2-5; TRBD1 aligns across 9 bases. Germline V CDR1 and CDR2: LNHDA, SQIVND (reference sequence). The CDR3 loop spans 14 amino acids. Trimming removed 4 bases from V and 2 bases from J; junction bases left unmatched: 2. The CDR3 is CASSRDRAQETQYF. Partial CDR3 DNA: TGTGCCAGTAGTAGGGACAGGGCTCAAGAGACC.

A remark on this clone: The read falls 3 residues short of the CDR3 end, and the missing part is taken from the germline J gene. V and J are TRBV10-1 and TRBJ2-7; 10 nucleotides match TRBD1. The length of the CDR3 is 13 residues. CDR1 and CDR2 from the germline V gene are WNHNN and SYGVQD (reference sequence). V shed 6 bases and J 5 bases; nucleotides not matched to a gene: 4. CDR3 bases read: TGCGCCAGCAGGGGACAGGGGTACCACGAG. This gives the protein CASRGQGYHE. In full, the CDR3 reads CASRGQGYHEQYF.

About this clone itself: The DNA ends 3 residues before the CDR3 does, and the rest of the CDR3 is filled in from the germline J gene. The J gene is TRBJ2-7, the V gene TRBV27; no clear D. Germline V lookup: CDR1 MNHEY, CDR2 SMNVEV (reference sequence). This CDR3 is built from 13 residues. Deletions cut 4 bases from V and 3 bases from J, with 10 bases between. The CDR3 protein is CASSYRPGYEQYF. The CDR3 bases that were read are TGTGCCAGCAGTTACCGTCCCGGCTACGAG.

Points on this clone: The CDR3 end falls 3 residues outside the read, so it is completed with the germline J gene. The chain is built from TRBV5-1 and TRBJ1-4, with 10 bases identical to TRBD1. The CDR3 runs to 14 residues. Germline V CDR1 and CDR2: SGHRS, YFSETQ. The V gene end was trimmed by 6 bases and the J gene end by 4 bases; junction bases not matched to a gene: 3. The DNA read from the CDR3 is TGCGCCAGCACCGGACAGGGGGGTAATGAAAAA. Its translation: CASTGQGGNEK. The entire CDR3 protein reads CASTGQGGNEKLFF.